One TCR beta chain is described in this entry. Its antigen is still unknown. TCRdb's table, derived via immunoSEQ multiplex PCR, lists solely in-frame clones and lacks some. This table holds some 130,000 clones, over 90% found once. The CDR3 has 14 amino acids. Trimming removed 5 bases at V and 4 bases at J, with 12 bases between. Germline V gene data show CDR1 as SGHRS and CDR2 as YFSETQ. The donors were part of the roughly 130-subject validation cohort, which stood apart from the roughly 700-subject first cohort. This specimen comes from a study of cytomegalovirus exposure and HLA in healthy donors. Study conclusions and caveats: Investigators reported 150 to 200 TCR beta chains as tied to cytomegalovirus. Accounts indicate the classifier identified cytomegalovirus status with strong specificity and sensitivity. There were a few CMV-associated chains whose specificity for CMV antigens was confirmed in vitro.

The clonotype was recovered from a man between 18 and 29 years old in good health and CMV-seropositive. This rearrangement joins TRBV5-1 to TRBJ2-2; TRBD1 might be the D (6 bases). Specimen: PBMCs. CDR3 amino acids: CASSEQGSTGELFF. DNA for the CDR3: TGCGCCAGCAGTGAACAGGGCAGCACCGGGGAGCTGTTTTTT. Drawing the rest from reference TRBV5-1 and TRBJ2-2, the complete variable domain is KAGVTQTPRYLIKTRGQQVTLSCSPISGHRSVSWYQQTPGQGLQFLFEYFSETQRNKGNFPGRFSGRQFSNSRSEMNVSTLELGDSALYLCASSEQGSTGELFFGEGSRLTVL.